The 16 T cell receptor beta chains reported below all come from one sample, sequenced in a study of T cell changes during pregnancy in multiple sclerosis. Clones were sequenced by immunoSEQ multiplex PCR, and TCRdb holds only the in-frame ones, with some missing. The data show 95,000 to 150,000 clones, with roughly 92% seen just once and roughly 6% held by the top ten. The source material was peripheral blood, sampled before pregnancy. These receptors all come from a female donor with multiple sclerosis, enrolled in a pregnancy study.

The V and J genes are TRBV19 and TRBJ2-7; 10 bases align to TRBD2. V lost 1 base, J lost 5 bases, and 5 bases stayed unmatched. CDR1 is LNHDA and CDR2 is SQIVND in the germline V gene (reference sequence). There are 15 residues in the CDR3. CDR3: CASSIGAGGPHEQYF. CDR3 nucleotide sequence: TGTGCCAGTAGTATAGGAGCGGGGGGGCCGCACGAGCAGTACTTC.

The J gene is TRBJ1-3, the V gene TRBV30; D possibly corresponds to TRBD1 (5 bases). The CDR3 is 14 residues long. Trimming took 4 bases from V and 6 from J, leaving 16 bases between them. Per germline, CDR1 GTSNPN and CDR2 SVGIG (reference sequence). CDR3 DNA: TGTGCCTGGAATACGGAGCAGGGCCTAAACACCATATATTTT. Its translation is CAWNTEQGLNTIYF.

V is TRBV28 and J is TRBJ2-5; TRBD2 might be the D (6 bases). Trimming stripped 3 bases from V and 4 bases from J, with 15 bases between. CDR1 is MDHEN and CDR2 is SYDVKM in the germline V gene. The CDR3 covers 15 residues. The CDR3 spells CASSFRVREVETQYF. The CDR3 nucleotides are TGTGCCAGCAGTTTCAGGGTGAGGGAGGTAGAGACCCAGTACTTC.

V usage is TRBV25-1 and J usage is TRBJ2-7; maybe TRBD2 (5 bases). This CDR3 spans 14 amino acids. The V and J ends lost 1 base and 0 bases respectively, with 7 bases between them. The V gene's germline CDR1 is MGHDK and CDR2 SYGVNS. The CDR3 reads CASSELGSSYEQYF. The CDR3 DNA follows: TGTGCCAGCAGTGAATTGGGGAGCTCCTACGAGCAGTACTTC.

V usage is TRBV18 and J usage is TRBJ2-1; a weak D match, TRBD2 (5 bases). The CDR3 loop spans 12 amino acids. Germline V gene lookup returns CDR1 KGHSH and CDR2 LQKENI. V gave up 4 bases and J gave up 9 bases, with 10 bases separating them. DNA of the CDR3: TGTGCCAGCTCACAAGCGGCGCCTGAGCAGTTCTTC. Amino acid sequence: CASSQAAPEQFF.

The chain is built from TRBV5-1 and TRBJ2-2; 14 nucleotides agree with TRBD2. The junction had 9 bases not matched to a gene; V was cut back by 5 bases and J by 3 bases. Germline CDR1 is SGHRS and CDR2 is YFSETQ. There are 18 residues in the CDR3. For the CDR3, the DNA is TGCGCCAGCAGATATGCCGGGACTAGCGGGAGTTACACCGGGGAGCTGTTTTTT. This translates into CASRYAGTSGSYTGELFF.

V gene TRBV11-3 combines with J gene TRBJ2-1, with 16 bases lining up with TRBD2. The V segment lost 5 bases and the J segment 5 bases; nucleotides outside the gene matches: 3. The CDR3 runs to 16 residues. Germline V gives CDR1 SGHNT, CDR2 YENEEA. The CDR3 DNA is TGTGCCAGCAGCGTGGGACTAGCGGGGGGGAACAATGAGCAGTTCTTC. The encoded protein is CASSVGLAGGNNEQFF.

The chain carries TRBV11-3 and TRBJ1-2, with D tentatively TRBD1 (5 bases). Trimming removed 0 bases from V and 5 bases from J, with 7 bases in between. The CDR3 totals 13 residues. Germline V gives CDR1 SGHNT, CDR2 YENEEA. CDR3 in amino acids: CASSLDGTYGYTF. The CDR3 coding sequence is TGTGCCAGCAGCTTAGACGGGACTTATGGCTACACCTTC.

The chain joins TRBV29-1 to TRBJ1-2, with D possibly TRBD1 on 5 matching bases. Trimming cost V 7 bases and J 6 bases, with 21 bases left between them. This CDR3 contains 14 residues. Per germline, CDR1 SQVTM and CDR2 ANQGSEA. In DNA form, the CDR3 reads TGCAGCGCAGCCAAATCCGGCCCACAGGATGGCTACACCTTC. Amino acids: CSAAKSGPQDGYTF. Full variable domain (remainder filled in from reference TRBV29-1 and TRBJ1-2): SAVISQKPSRDICQRGTSLTIQCQVDSQVTMMFWYRQQPGQSLTLIATANQGSEATYESGFVIDKFPISRPNLTFSTLTVSNMSPEDSSIYLCSAAKSGPQDGYTFGSGTRLTVV.

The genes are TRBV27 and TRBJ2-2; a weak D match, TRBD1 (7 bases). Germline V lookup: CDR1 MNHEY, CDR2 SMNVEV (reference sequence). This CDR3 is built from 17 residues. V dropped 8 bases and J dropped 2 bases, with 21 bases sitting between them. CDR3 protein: CASSPRRRGANTGELFF. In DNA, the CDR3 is TGTGCCAGCTCTCCCCGCCGCAGGGGGGCTAACACCGGGGAGCTGTTTTTT.

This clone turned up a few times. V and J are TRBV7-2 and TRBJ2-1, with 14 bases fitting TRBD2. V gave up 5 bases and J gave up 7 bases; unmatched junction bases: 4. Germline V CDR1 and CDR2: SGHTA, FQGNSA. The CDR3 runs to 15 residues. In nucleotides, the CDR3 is TGTGCCAGCAGCCCGGGACTAGCGGGGGCAAATGAGCAGTTCTTC. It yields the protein CASSPGLAGANEQFF.

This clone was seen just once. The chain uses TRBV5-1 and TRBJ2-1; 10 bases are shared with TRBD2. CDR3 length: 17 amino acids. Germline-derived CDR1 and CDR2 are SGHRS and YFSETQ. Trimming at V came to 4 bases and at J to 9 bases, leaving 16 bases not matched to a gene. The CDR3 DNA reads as TGCGCCAGCAGCCTTGCAAGGAGCGGGGGGGCATGGAGTGAGCAGTTCTTC. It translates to CASSLARSGGAWSEQFF.

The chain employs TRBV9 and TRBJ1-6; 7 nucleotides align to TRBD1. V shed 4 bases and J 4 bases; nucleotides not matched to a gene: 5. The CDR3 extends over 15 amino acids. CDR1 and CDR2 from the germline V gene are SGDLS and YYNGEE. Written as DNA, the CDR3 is TGTGCCAGCAGCAAATTACAGGGGTATAATTCACCCCTCCACTTT. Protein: CASSKLQGYNSPLHF.

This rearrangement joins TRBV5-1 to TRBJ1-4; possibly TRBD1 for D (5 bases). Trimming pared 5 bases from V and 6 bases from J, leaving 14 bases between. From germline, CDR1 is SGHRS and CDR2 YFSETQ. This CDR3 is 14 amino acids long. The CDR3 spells CASSPGTRDEKLFF. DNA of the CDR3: TGCGCCAGCAGTCCCGGGACTCGGGATGAAAAACTGTTTTTT.

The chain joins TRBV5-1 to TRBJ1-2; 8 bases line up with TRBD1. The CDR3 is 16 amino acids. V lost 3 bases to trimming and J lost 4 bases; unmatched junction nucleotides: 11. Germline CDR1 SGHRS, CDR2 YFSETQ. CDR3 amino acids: CASSSRGQVSSYGYTF. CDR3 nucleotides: TGCGCCAGCAGCTCCCGGGGACAGGTGTCGTCCTATGGCTACACCTTC.

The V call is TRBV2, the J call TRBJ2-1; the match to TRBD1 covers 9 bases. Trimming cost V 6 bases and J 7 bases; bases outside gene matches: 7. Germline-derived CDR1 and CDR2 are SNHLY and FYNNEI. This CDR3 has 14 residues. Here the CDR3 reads CASRPRDRANEQFF. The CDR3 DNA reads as TGTGCCAGCAGACCACGGGACAGGGCGAATGAGCAGTTCTTC.